This T cell receptor (beta chain) was obtained from a study of long-term antiretroviral therapy in people with HIV. Study-level findings and limits: Before ART, certain clones expanded, and these dominated the repertoire at all time points. Increased diversity was seen after ART, yet it remained lower than in transplant donor controls.

With survey level as its setting, the immunoSEQ assay was v3.0. Samples were sequenced targeting roughly 40,000-55,000 T-cell genomes each. Measured with immunoSEQ multiplex PCR; TCRdb has only the in-frame clones, and not every one. Altogether around 37,000 clones are present, 65% to 90% being singletons, with the ten largest covering around 4.4%. Specimens held about 0.95-10 million cryopreserved PBMC prior to DNA extraction. This CDR3 is built from 15 residues. V lost 7 bases, J lost 4 bases, and 16 bases lay in between. CDR1 and CDR2 from the germline V gene are SNHLY and FYNNEI. Only one count was recorded for this clone. Its specificity is unknown.

The sequence came from a man between 18 and 29 years old with HIV. V gene TRBV2 combines with J gene TRBJ1-4; D remains unclear. The specimen was unsorted PBMCs, collected about 3.3 years after starting antiretroviral therapy. The CDR3 DNA follows: TGTGCCAGCAAATCCATGACCGATAATAATGAAAAACTGTTTTTT. This sequence encodes CASKSMTDNNEKLFF.